This paragraph reports one T cell receptor beta chain. This sample was included in a study of blood T cell repertoires in COVID-19. This table comes from immunoSEQ multiplex PCR, and its TCRdb copy is limited to in-frame clones, with some not included. The sample yields 30,000 or so clones, nearly 90% seen once. Germline-derived CDR1 and CDR2 are LGHDT and YNNKEL (reference sequence). The CDR3 totals 17 residues. Trimming cost V 2 bases and J 7 bases; bases outside gene matches: 10. The sequence was obtained from a man aged 55 to 70 with COVID-19, enrolled during active disease. The chain is built from TRBV3-1 (or the pseudogene TRBV3-2) and TRBJ2-1; 11 nucleotides align to TRBD2. Sequencing used peripheral blood. CDR3 coding DNA: TGTGCCAGCAGCCAAAACCCCACTAGCGGGAGTCGGAATGAGCAGTTCTTC. It codes for CASSQNPTSGSRNEQFF.